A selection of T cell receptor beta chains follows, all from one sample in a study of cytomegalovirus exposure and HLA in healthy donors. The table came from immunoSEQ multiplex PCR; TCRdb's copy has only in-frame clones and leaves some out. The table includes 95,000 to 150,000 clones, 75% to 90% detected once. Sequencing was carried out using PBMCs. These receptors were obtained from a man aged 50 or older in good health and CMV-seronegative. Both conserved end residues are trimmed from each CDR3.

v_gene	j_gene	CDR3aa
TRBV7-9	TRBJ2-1	ASTLTGLSSYNEQF
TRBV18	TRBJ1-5	ASSRDRVNQPQH
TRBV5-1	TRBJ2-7	ASSQTTEQY
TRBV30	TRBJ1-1	AWSAYNRQGSF
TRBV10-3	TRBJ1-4	ATRDTATNEKLF
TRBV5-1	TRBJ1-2	ASSTSAGESGYP
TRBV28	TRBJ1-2	ASSSGGLGYGYT
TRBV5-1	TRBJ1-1	ASSLTGGGTEAF
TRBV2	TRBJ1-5	ASSELNAISGNQPQH
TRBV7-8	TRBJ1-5	ASSLARQPNQPQH
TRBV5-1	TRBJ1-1	ASSFRQGGIEAF
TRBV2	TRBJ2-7	ASSIGTVPYEQY
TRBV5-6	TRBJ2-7	ASSIDRGEQY
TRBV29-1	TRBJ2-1	SAVSGGGSYNEQF
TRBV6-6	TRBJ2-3	ASSYDGRGNTDTQY
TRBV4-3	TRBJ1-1	ASSQLGGINTEAF
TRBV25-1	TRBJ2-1	ASSLEGTYNEQF
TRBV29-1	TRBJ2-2	SVELSGGAGELF
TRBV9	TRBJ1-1	ASSPPQGTEAF
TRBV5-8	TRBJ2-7	ASSFRAGDEQY
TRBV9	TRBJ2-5	ASSPGLHQETQY
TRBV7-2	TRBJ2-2	ASSLLGANGELF
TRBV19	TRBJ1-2	ASSPVQGKGYT
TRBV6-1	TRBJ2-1	ASSDTSGRSYNEQF
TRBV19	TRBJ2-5	ASSDASGSRETQY
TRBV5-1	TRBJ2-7	ASSLRTGGDEQY
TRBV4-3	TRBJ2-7	ASSQEWLANYEQY
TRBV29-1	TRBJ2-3	SVEDDRALIDTQY
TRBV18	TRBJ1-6	ASSSEVGSSYNSPLH
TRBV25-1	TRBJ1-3	ASSLPGGAGNTIY
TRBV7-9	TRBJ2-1	ASSTSNGQVYNEQF
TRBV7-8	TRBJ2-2	ASSLRQGGNTGELF
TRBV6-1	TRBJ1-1	ASRTQGRGTEAF
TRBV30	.	AWSSGGEQY
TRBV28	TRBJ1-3	ASRETDPGNTIY
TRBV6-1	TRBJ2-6	ASSEQGTGANVLT
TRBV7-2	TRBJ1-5	ASSPSGGSNQPQH
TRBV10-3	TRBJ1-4	AISESLTGGGLF
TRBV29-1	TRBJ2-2	SGELNPNTGELF
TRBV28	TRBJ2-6	ASIRGRGANVLT
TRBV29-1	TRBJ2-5	SVESPRSQELSTQY
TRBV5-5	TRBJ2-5	ASSWGTEETQY
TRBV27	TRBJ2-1	ASSLDPGLAVFYNEQF
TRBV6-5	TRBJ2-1	ASRDTRNEQF
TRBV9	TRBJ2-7	ASSVVPDKVGEQY
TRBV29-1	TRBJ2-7	SVTSGSSYEQY
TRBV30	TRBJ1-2	AWSVRGGGYT
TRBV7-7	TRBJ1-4	ASSPGGFNEKLF
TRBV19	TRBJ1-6	ASSMWDRTPSGNSPLH
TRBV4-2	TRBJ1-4	ASSPPGQANEKLF
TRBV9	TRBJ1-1	ASSVYGEGTEAF
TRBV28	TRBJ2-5	ASSHQPPLRETQY
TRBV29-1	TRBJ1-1	SVEEGQGACEAF
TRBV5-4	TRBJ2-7	ASSLGREGFLEQY